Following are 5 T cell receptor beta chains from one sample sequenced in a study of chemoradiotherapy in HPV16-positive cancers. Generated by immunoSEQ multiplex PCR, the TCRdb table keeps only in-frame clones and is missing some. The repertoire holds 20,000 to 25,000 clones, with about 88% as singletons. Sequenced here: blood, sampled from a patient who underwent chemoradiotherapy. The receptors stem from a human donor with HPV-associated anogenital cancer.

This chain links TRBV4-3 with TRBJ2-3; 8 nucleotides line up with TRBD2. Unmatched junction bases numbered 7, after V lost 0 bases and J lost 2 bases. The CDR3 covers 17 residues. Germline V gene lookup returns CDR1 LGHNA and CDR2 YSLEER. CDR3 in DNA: TGCGCCAGCAGCCAAGACCGGGGCGGGGGGAACACAGATACGCAGTATTTT. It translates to CASSQDRGGGNTDTQYF.

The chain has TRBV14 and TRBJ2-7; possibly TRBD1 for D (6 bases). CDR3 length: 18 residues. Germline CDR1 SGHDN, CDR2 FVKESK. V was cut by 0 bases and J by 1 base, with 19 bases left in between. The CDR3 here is CASSQERPGTRYSYEQYF. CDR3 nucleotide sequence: TGTGCCAGCAGCCAAGAAAGACCCGGGACACGATATTCCTACGAGCAGTACTTC.

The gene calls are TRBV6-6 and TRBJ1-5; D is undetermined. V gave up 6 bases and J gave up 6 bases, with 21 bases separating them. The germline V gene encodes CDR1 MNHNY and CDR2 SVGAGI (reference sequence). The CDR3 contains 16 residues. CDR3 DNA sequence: TGTGCCAGCAGAGTGTCCACTTTCTCCGTGACTCAGCCCCAGCATTTT. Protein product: CASRVSTFSVTQPQHF.

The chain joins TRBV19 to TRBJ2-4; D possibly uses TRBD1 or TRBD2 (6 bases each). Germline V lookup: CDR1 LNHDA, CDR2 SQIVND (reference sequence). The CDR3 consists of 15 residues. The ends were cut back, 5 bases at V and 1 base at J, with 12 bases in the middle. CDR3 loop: CASSEGGWAKNIQYF. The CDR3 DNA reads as TGTGCCAGTAGTGAGGGGGGCTGGGCCAAAAACATTCAGTACTTC.

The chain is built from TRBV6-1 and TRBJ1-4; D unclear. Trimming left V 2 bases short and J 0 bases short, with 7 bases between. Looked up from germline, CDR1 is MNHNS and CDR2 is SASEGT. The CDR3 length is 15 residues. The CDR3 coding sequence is TGTGCCAGCAGTGAACAAAAAGCAACTAATGAAAAACTGTTTTTT. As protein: CASSEQKATNEKLFF.